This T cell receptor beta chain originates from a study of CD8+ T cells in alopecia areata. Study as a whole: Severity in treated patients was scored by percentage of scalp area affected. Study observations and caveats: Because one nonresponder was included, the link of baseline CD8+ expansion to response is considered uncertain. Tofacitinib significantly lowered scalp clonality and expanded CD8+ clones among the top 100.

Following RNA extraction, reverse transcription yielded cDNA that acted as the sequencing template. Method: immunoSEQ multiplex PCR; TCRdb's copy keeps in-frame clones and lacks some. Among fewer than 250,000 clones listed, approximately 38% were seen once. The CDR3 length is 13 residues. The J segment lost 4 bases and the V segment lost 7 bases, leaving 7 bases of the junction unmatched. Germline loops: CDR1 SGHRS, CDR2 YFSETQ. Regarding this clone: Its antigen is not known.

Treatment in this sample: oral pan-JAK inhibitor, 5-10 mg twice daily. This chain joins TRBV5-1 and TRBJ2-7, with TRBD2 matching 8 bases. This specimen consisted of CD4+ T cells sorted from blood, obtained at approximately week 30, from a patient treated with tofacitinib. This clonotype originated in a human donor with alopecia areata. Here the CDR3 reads CASGYEREYEQYF. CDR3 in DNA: TGCGCCAGCGGATACGAGCGGGAGTACGAGCAGTACTTC.